This T cell receptor (beta chain) was sequenced during a study of post-analysis software for immune sequencing data. Study-level information: The courses of disease that were included comprised relapsing-remitting, secondary progressive and progressive-relapsing multiple sclerosis.

Study-level results: Controls significantly exceeded multiple sclerosis patients in normalized Chao1 diversity. There were roughly 5 TRBV segments more frequent in patients than controls, and TRBV5-6, TRBV5-1 and TRBV20-1 were among them.

TCR beta libraries were prepared from cDNA with unique molecular identifiers. TCRdb itself ran the PCR reads through MiXCR, one entry per CDR3 protein. The sample holds about 760,000 distinct CDR3 sequences, about 27% seen once. CDR1 is SGHDT and CDR2 is YYEEEE in the germline V gene. The CDR3 covers 14 residues. This clonotype was found a few times. Antigen unknown. Specimen: blood. This chain joins TRBV5-6 and TRBJ2-5, with D possibly TRBD2 on 5 matching bases. Matching the DNA end better, TRBJ2-7 makes the J call doubtful. This TCR came from a girl between 5 and 17 years old with multiple sclerosis. The CDR3 nucleotides are TGTGCCAGCAGCCTTGAGGGTAGCCTCTACGAGCAGTACTTC. It translates to CASSLEGSLYEQYF.